These 21 T cell receptor beta chains were sequenced from one sample in a study of blood T cell repertoires in COVID-19. This table comes from immunoSEQ multiplex PCR, and its TCRdb copy is limited to in-frame clones, with some not included. Of about 320,000 clones detected, approximately 90% appear once; the ten largest clones hold less than 4%. The sequenced sample was PBMCs or T cells enriched from blood (not recorded which). The receptors stem from a woman between 25 and 40 years old who had been exposed to COVID-19.

In this sample, this clone turned up once. The rearrangement links TRBV5-1 to TRBJ2-5, with 8 nucleotides matching TRBD2. The CDR3 loop spans 15 amino acids. Germline V gives CDR1 SGHRS, CDR2 YFSETQ. V shed 3 bases, J shed 1 base, and the junction held 5 bases outside the gene matches. The CDR3, as DNA: TGCGCCAGCAGCTCAATAGCGGGGACCCAAGAGACCCAGTACTTC. Translation gives CASSSIAGTQETQYF.

This chain links TRBV7-9 with TRBJ1-3; 9 bases map to TRBD1. The CDR3 is 16 amino acids. V lost 4 bases and J lost 8; bases outside the gene matches: 12. CDR1 and CDR2 (germline): SEHNR, FQNEAQ (reference sequence). This CDR3 reads CASSSLDRGGGDTIYF. The CDR3 coding sequence is TGTGCCAGCAGCTCCTTGGACAGGGGCGGTGGGGACACCATATATTTT.

For the CDR3, the DNA is TGTGCCAGTACCTTTGACAGGGGTGGCTACACCTTC. As protein: CASTFDRGGYTF. The genes are TRBV2 and TRBJ1-2; 8 bases align to TRBD1. CDR3 length equals 12 residues. The junction had 7 bases not matched to a gene; V was cut back by 9 bases and J by 7 bases. The germline V gene has CDR1 SNHLY and CDR2 FYNNEI.

The gene calls are TRBV3-1 (or the pseudogene TRBV3-2) and TRBJ2-1; D is unresolved. Germline V CDR1 and CDR2: LGHDT, YNNKEL (reference sequence). The CDR3 runs to 15 residues. Trimming pared 1 base from V and 0 bases from J, leaving 7 bases between. CDR3 nucleotide sequence: TGTGCCAGCAGCCAAGGCGTCCTCTCCTACAATGAGCAGTTCTTC. Amino acid sequence: CASSQGVLSYNEQFF.

A few counts support this clone. The V gene is TRBV19, the J gene TRBJ2-1; TRBD2 is a possible D gene (6 bases). Germline assignment: CDR1 LNHDA and CDR2 SQIVND (reference sequence). The V gene lost 3 bases and the J gene lost 7 bases, with 13 bases spanning the gap. The CDR3 is 14 residues long. In nucleotides, the CDR3 is TGTGCCAGTAGTATGGGGCAGCGGGCTAATGAGCAGTTCTTC. Residues: CASSMGQRANEQFF.

The chain combines TRBV7-6 with TRBJ2-7; tentative D call: TRBD1 (6 bases). The CDR3 extends over 16 amino acids. Between the trimmed V and J ends, which lost 0 bases and 2 bases, there was a span of 14 bases. The germline gives CDR1 SGHVS, CDR2 FNYEAQ. CDR3 residues: CASSLAQGQATYEQYF. The CDR3 DNA is TGTGCCAGCAGCTTAGCGCAGGGGCAGGCAACCTACGAGCAGTACTTC.

The chain has TRBV5-4 and TRBJ2-7, with D possibly TRBD1 on 6 matching bases. Looked up from germline, CDR1 is SGHNT and CDR2 is YYREEE (reference sequence). This CDR3 spans 14 amino acids. V dropped 4 bases and J dropped 6 bases, with 17 bases sitting between them. CDR3 nucleotides: TGTGCCAGCAGCCTCCGAGACAGGCCATCCGAGCAGTACTTC. Translating gives CASSLRDRPSEQYF.

The rearrangement uses TRBV4-1 and TRBJ2-1; 15 bases fit TRBD2. This CDR3 spans 20 amino acids. Germline V lookup: CDR1 MGHRA, CDR2 YSYEKL. J was trimmed by 2 bases and V by 0 bases; bases with no gene match: 8. For the CDR3, the DNA is TGCGCCAGCAGCCAAGACACGGCGGGACTAGCGGGGGGCGCCTACAATGAGCAGTTCTTC. It specifies CASSQDTAGLAGGAYNEQFF.

The V call is TRBV6-5, the J call TRBJ2-5; D perhaps matches TRBD1 (6 bases). Germline V CDR1 and CDR2: MNHEY, SVGAGI. The germline V and J ends were trimmed by 7 bases and 5 bases, with 20 bases remaining between them. This CDR3 is built from 15 residues. CDR3 residues: CASNSLQGVIETQYF. The CDR3 nucleotides read TGTGCCAGCAATAGCCTACAGGGTGTAATCGAGACCCAGTACTTC.

The chain joins TRBV25-1 to TRBJ2-1; D ambiguous. Trimming took off 4 bases at V and 3 bases at J, with 16 bases between the two ends. This CDR3 contains 16 residues. Germline values: CDR1 MGHDK, CDR2 SYGVNS. This chain's CDR3 is CASSGSSRGFYNEQFF. DNA for the CDR3: TGTGCCAGCAGTGGCTCTAGTCGTGGGTTCTACAATGAGCAGTTCTTC.

The J gene is TRBJ2-3, the V gene TRBV10-3; 8 nucleotides align to TRBD1. In germline, CDR1 is ENHRY, CDR2 SYGVKD. V lost 0 bases to trimming and J lost 12 bases; unmatched junction nucleotides: 5. The CDR3 sequence is 13 residues long. The CDR3 loop reads CAISESGDRTQYF. The CDR3, as DNA: TGTGCCATCAGTGAGTCCGGGGACAGGACACAGTATTTT.

Here the CDR3 reads CASSLETGKQETQYF. In DNA, the CDR3 is TGTGCCAGCAGCTTAGAGACCGGGAAACAAGAGACCCAGTACTTC. V and J are TRBV7-9 and TRBJ2-5, with D possibly being TRBD2 (5 bases). The V gene's germline CDR1 is SEHNR and CDR2 FQNEAQ (reference sequence). The CDR3 consists of 15 residues. Trimming took off 1 base at V and 2 bases at J, with 11 bases between the two ends.

The chain employs TRBV5-1 and TRBJ1-1, with 8 bases fitting TRBD1. This CDR3 has 15 amino acids. Germline CDR1 reads SGHRS; CDR2 reads YFSETQ. Unmatched junction bases numbered 5, after V lost 0 bases and J lost 4 bases. The CDR3 DNA reads TGCGCCAGCAGCTTGGCCCCTCAGGGGGCCACTGAAGCTTTCTTT. Its translation is CASSLAPQGATEAFF.

This clone turned up a few times. The gene calls are TRBV7-7 and TRBJ2-2, with 9 bases aligning to TRBD1. The CDR3 is 17 amino acids. Germline CDR1 reads SSHAT; CDR2 reads FNYEAQ (reference sequence). V lost 2 bases and J lost 3; bases outside the gene matches: 7. The CDR3 DNA follows: TGTGCCAGCAGCTTAACGGTACAGGGGGCGTACACCGGGGAGCTGTTTTTT. Its translation: CASSLTVQGAYTGELFF. Supplemented by reference TRBV7-7 and TRBJ2-2, the full variable domain reads GAGVSQSPRYKVTKRGQDVTLRCDPISSHATLYWYQQALGQGPEFLTYFNYEAQPDKSGLPSDRFSAERPEGSISTLTIQRTEQRDSAMYRCASSLTVQGAYTGELFFGEGSRLTVL.

This rearrangement joins TRBV21-1 to TRBJ2-3; TRBD2 is the table's D call, not checked against the DNA. TRBV21-1 is recorded as a pseudogene. CDR3 length: 14 amino acids. CDR3: CASNGGGTTDTQYF. The CDR3 region has the DNA TGTGCCAGCAATGGCGGGGGGACCACAGATACGCAGTATTTT.

J is TRBJ2-3 and V is TRBV18, with a possible D match to TRBD2 (5 bases). V was cut by 5 bases and J by 5 bases, with 8 bases left in between. The germline gives CDR1 KGHSH, CDR2 LQKENI. This CDR3 is 12 amino acids long. The chain's CDR3 is CASSYRGDTQYF. CDR3 DNA sequence: TGTGCCAGCTCATATCGGGGAGATACGCAGTATTTT.

The genes are TRBV5-4 and TRBJ2-1, with D tentatively TRBD2 (6 bases). The germline V and J ends were trimmed by 0 bases and 8 bases, with 12 bases remaining between them. The CDR3 runs to 14 residues. Germline loops: CDR1 SGHNT, CDR2 YYREEE (reference sequence). This CDR3 reads CASSLGLGVDEQFF. The CDR3 coding sequence is TGTGCCAGCAGCTTGGGACTAGGCGTCGATGAGCAGTTCTTC. Based on the CDR3 plus reference TRBV5-4 and TRBJ2-1, the full variable domain is ETGVTQSPTHLIKTRGQQVTLRCSSQSGHNTVSWYQQALGQGPQFIFQYYREEENGRGNFPPRFSGLQFPNYSSELNVNALELDDSALYLCASSLGLGVDEQFFGPGTRLTVL.

V is TRBV5-1 and J is TRBJ2-1; 9 bases align to TRBD1. This CDR3 comprises 16 residues. V shed 6 bases, J shed 0 bases, and the junction held 7 bases outside the gene matches. The germline CDR1 and CDR2 sequences are SGHRS and YFSETQ. CDR3 residues: CASIPGTGHSYNEQFF. The CDR3 nucleotides read TGCGCCAGCATCCCCGGGACAGGGCACTCCTACAATGAGCAGTTCTTC.

The chain couples TRBV6-5 to TRBJ2-7; 7 nucleotides align to TRBD1. Germline V lookup: CDR1 MNHEY, CDR2 SVGAGI. CDR3 length: 13 residues. J gave up 6 bases and V 2 bases, and 4 bases lay outside the gene matches. CDR3 sequence reads: CASSYTHRGEQYF. The DNA for the CDR3 is TGTGCCAGCAGTTACACCCACAGGGGCGAGCAGTACTTC.

The chain couples TRBV4-1 to TRBJ1-1; the match to TRBD1 covers 7 bases. Germline loops: CDR1 MGHRA, CDR2 YSYEKL. Losses at the gene ends were 5 bases for V and 4 bases for J; bases not matched to a gene: 7. The CDR3 is made up of 14 amino acids. CDR3 nucleotide sequence: TGCGCCAGCAGCACGCACAGGGGCGGCACTGAAGCTTTCTTT. Translation gives CASSTHRGGTEAFF.

The chain combines TRBV4-1 with TRBJ1-3, with a possible D match to TRBD1 (5 bases). The CDR3 totals 15 residues. Trimming took 2 bases from V and 2 from J, leaving 10 bases between them. Germline V gene data show CDR1 as MGHRA and CDR2 as YSYEKL. The CDR3 region is CASSQQGGAGNTIYF. The CDR3 DNA is TGCGCCAGCAGCCAACAGGGAGGAGCTGGAAACACCATATATTTT.